This TCR beta chain was captured by sequencing in a study of T cell responses to AZD1222 COVID-19 vaccine (dated by TCRdb to the early 2020s). In the study overall: TCR sequencing covered over 230 trial participants: some 210 given two doses of AZD1222 and 26 given two doses of MenACWY control vaccine. Trial participants were enrolled by age into subgroups of 18-55, 56-69 and 70-plus years, and roughly 150, 30 and 60 TCR-sequenced participants, respectively, were included in these subgroups. Broad study findings and their caveats: Because no samples from the day 14 peak response were available, repertoires could be characterized only after the peak T cell response. The vaccine-associated CD4 TCRs covered the entire spike protein, and the dominant responses fell in regions 160-218 and 743-854. Participants were mostly white British and included more females than males, and it was suggested by the authors that clonal diversity may have been underestimated. Spike-specific TCR breadth and depth rose significantly after two AZD1222 doses compared with day 0 and with MenACWY recipients. In the small 56-69-year group, the increase in depth fell short of significance, most likely because of low power. Nearly half of unique spike-specific TCRs reportedly recognized epitopes outside regions mutated in the B.1.351 and B.1.1.7 variants. Only six or seven AZD1222 recipients were SARS-CoV-2 seropositive at baseline, limiting conclusions about previously exposed vaccinees.

Concerning this clone: Its antigen is currently not known. No base-level quality is on record; no much larger clone is a single base apart.

This specimen's time point label, interpreted: baseline before first vaccination. The treatment or condition label here, explained by the study, means: meningococcal conjugate vaccine given as trial control. The vaccinee samples were drawn from two UK trials, COV001 and COV002, one of which was a single-blind randomized controlled phase 2/3 trial testing AZD1222 (ChAdOx1 nCoV-19) in healthy adults. Trial participant PBMC samples were collected at day 0 and day 28 after the second dose for TCRbeta chain sequencing. The cysteine opens and the phenylalanine closes a CDR3 of 16 amino acids. Only the CDR3 part of the read is kept: 48 bases, read in frame from the first base. From a lookup of the germline V gene (reference sequence), CDR1 and CDR2 are MNHEY and SMNVEV. V is pruned by 0 bases and J by 10 bases, leaving 7 bases of the junction without a gene match. The CDR3 regions of human TCRbeta chains were analyzed by immunosequencing. The original pipeline was this. TCRs in the repertoires were matched against a reference library of SARS-CoV-2-specific TCRs that had been generated with the MIRA antigen-specificity platform. Breadth was defined as the fraction of unique TCRs that were SARS-CoV-2-associated, and depth was defined as the fraction of total T cells that were SARS-CoV-2-associated. Using the MIRA data, every spike-specific TCR was mapped to the spike region that the TCR reacted to and assigned to either a CD4 or a CD8 class. Log10-transformed breadth and depth values were compared by one-way ANOVA with Sidak's multiple comparisons tests. The table was pulled from immuneACCESS by TCRdb, which kept in-frame rearrangements only. Such tables lose some clones; where checked, under half of the loss comes from unresolved V genes, and the rest has no known cause. Clone size and the V and J calls come from that table; the DNA yielded D and trimming. Present in this sample are roughly 130,000 clones, about 90% of which were seen just once. Clones ranked in the top ten supply 18% of the sample.

Rearrangement joined TRBV27 to TRBJ1-6; TRBD1 fits 9 bases in the junction. The input for sequencing was peripheral blood, taken on day 0 of MenACWY control vaccination. This TCR came from an adult in good health. CDR3 reads: CASSLSGTGIRSPLHF. The DNA reads TGTGCCAGCAGTTTATCCGGGACAGGGATAAGGTCACCCCTCCACTTT.